The 25 T cell receptor beta chains below were found in one sample sequenced in a study of beta chain features in type 1 diabetes. What was sequenced were expressed TCRB transcripts, since all of the isolated RNA had been reverse transcribed. Sequencing was performed with immunoSEQ multiplex PCR; in TCRdb, only in-frame clones are kept and a portion is missing. Among about 240,000 clones listed, 27% were seen once. Sequenced material: central memory CD4+ T cells from blood. These receptors originate from a man between 25 and 39 years old in good health.

The rearrangement links TRBV19 to TRBJ2-7, with D possibly being TRBD1 or TRBD2 (5 bases each). This CDR3 is built from 14 residues. Trimming removed 7 bases from V and 6 bases from J, with 19 bases in between. Germline values: CDR1 LNHDA, CDR2 SQIVND (reference sequence). CDR3 sequence: CASTARTPGAEQYF. As DNA, the CDR3 is TGTGCCAGTACCGCCCGAACGCCCGGGGCCGAGCAGTACTTC.

This sequence joins TRBV29-1 and TRBJ2-3, with 10 bases matching TRBD2. V was pared by 4 bases and J by 2 bases, with 6 bases of the junction left unmatched. The CDR3 totals 15 residues. Looked up from germline, CDR1 is SQVTM and CDR2 is ANQGSEA. The CDR3 DNA reads as TGCAGCGTTGTGTATAGCGGGGGGCCCACAGATACGCAGTATTTT. This codes for CSVVYSGGPTDTQYF.

This clone showed up just a few times. This chain links TRBV7-2 with TRBJ2-7; 7 nucleotides match TRBD1. The CDR3 is 16 amino acids. V lost 2 bases, J lost 2 bases, and 9 bases stayed unmatched. CDR1 is SGHTA, CDR2 FQGNSA, per germline. CDR3 sequence: CASSLMDRSPAYEQYF. CDR3 DNA sequence: TGTGCCAGCAGCTTAATGGACAGGTCACCTGCCTACGAGCAGTACTTC.

The rearrangement joins TRBV7-2 to TRBJ2-5, with D unresolved. Per the germline V gene, CDR1 is SGHTA and CDR2 is FQGNSA. Trimming pared 3 bases from V and 4 bases from J, leaving 6 bases between. The CDR3 length is 12 residues. CDR3 protein: CASSFSGETQYF. Written as DNA, the CDR3 is TGTGCCAGCAGCTTCTCGGGAGAGACCCAGTACTTC.

This clone was recorded a few times. The gene calls are TRBV29-1 and TRBJ2-1; D remains ambiguous. With 4 bases removed from V and 7 bases from J, the gap between germline ends came to 14 bases. Looked up from germline, CDR1 is SQVTM and CDR2 is ANQGSEA. This CDR3 has 13 amino acids. The CDR3 DNA is TGCAGCGTTGTTTTACTAAATTGGAATGAGCAGTTCTTC. Translating it yields CSVVLLNWNEQFF.

There are many counts of this clone. The gene calls are TRBV5-1 and TRBJ2-1; no clear D gene. CDR1 is SGHRS and CDR2 is YFSETQ in the germline V gene. CDR3 length: 15 amino acids. V was clipped by 0 bases and J by 2 bases, with 9 bases between them. CDR3 in amino acids: CASSLEAEPYNEQFF. CDR3 DNA sequence: TGCGCCAGCAGCTTGGAGGCTGAACCCTACAATGAGCAGTTCTTC. Variable domain in full (rest from reference TRBV5-1 and TRBJ2-1): KAGVTQTPRYLIKTRGQQVTLSCSPISGHRSVSWYQQTPGQGLQFLFEYFSETQRNKGNFPGRFSGRQFSNSRSEMNVSTLELGDSALYLCASSLEAEPYNEQFFGPGTRLTVL.

This clone was observed a handful of times. The chain is built from TRBV7-8 and TRBJ2-3, with 10 bases identical to TRBD2. After removal of 1 base from V and 2 bases from J, the junction contained 6 bases not matched to a gene. The CDR3 covers 17 residues. From germline, CDR1 is SGHVS and CDR2 FQNEAQ. In nucleotides, the CDR3 is TGTGCCAGCAGCTTAGGTAGCGGGGGGAGACTCACAGATACGCAGTATTTT. The encoded protein is CASSLGSGGRLTDTQYF.

The rearrangement links TRBV19 to TRBJ1-5; D possibly corresponds to TRBD1 (6 bases). Trimming left V 6 bases short and J 4 bases short, with 10 bases between. The CDR3 is made up of 13 amino acids. Germline V gene data show CDR1 as LNHDA and CDR2 as SQIVND (reference sequence). This chain's CDR3 is CASRTTGNQPQHF. In nucleotides, the CDR3 is TGTGCCAGTAGGACTACAGGGAATCAGCCCCAGCATTTT.

The V call is TRBV30, the J call TRBJ2-1, with D uncertain. The CDR3 has 11 amino acids. CDR1 GTSNPN and CDR2 SVGIG come from the germline V gene (reference sequence). V gave up 5 bases and J gave up 6 bases, with 8 bases separating them. The CDR3 region has the DNA TGTGCCTGGGCCAGAAGCAATGAGCAGTTCTTC. This gives the protein CAWARSNEQFF.

This chain joins TRBV5-6 and TRBJ2-5; D is unclear. V lost 4 bases, J lost 5 bases, and 6 bases lay in between. The CDR3 spans 11 residues. CDR1 and CDR2 (germline): SGHDT, YYEEEE. Here the CDR3 reads CASSEGETQYF. The DNA of the CDR3 is TGTGCCAGCAGCGAAGGGGAGACCCAGTACTTC.

V usage is TRBV29-1 and J usage is TRBJ1-2; D may be TRBD1 (6 bases). This CDR3 has 15 amino acids. Germline V CDR1 and CDR2: SQVTM, ANQGSEA. Trimming left V 2 bases short and J 3 bases short, with 16 bases between. The CDR3 nucleotides are TGCAGCGTTGAACCCAGGGGCCGTTTGGACTATGGCTACACCTTC. It yields the protein CSVEPRGRLDYGYTF.

CDR3 nucleotide sequence: TGTGCCAGCAGTGAAACGGGAAATGAGCAGTTCTTC. It yields the protein CASSETGNEQFF. This rearrangement joins TRBV25-1 to TRBJ2-1, with D possibly TRBD2 on 5 matching bases. Germline V gene data show CDR1 as MGHDK and CDR2 as SYGVNS. V lost 2 bases and J 7 bases, leaving 6 bases between the germline ends. This CDR3 spans 12 amino acids.

The chain combines TRBV11-2 with TRBJ1-4, with D possibly being TRBD1 (6 bases). V shed 4 bases and J shed 8 bases, with 14 bases lying between them. Germline CDR1 and CDR2: SGHAT and FQNNGV. This CDR3 spans 14 amino acids. CDR3 DNA sequence: TGTGCCAGCAGCTCAGGGGTGGGGTTCGAAAAACTGTTTTTT. Its translation is CASSSGVGFEKLFF.

The CDR3 spells CASSFLGQGGHEQYF. The CDR3 DNA is TGTGCCAGCAGTTTCCTGGGACAGGGCGGCCACGAGCAGTACTTC. This sequence joins TRBV27 and TRBJ2-7, with 9 bases identical to TRBD1. Trimming took 3 bases from V and 5 from J; bases not matched to a gene: 8. CDR3 size: 15 residues. Looked up from germline, CDR1 is MNHEY and CDR2 is SMNVEV (reference sequence).

There are a few counts of this clone. The CDR3 here is CAWSGNGYNEQFF. In DNA, the CDR3 is TGTGCCTGGAGTGGGAACGGATACAATGAGCAGTTCTTC. The chain joins TRBV30 to TRBJ2-1, with D unresolved. CDR1 and CDR2 from the germline V gene are GTSNPN and SVGIG (reference sequence). This CDR3 contains 13 residues. V was clipped by 1 base and J by 4 bases, with 8 bases between them.

This clone was seen more than once but under ten times. The V and J genes are TRBV7-9 and TRBJ2-1; no reliable D call. The CDR3 loop spans 13 amino acids. V lost 0 bases and J lost 5, with 5 bases in between. Germline V gene lookup returns CDR1 SEHNR and CDR2 FQNEAQ (reference sequence). Here the CDR3 reads CASSLARDNEQFF. CDR3 nucleotide sequence: TGTGCCAGCAGCTTAGCTAGGGACAATGAGCAGTTCTTC.

V and J are TRBV19 and TRBJ2-2; D not resolved. Trimming removed 4 bases at V and 3 bases at J, with 9 bases between. This CDR3 is built from 14 residues. Germline-derived CDR1 and CDR2 are LNHDA and SQIVND (reference sequence). As DNA, the CDR3 is TGTGCCAGTAGTAGATTTACCGACACCGGGGAGCTGTTTTTT. It yields the protein CASSRFTDTGELFF.

This clone was recorded a few times. This chain links TRBV5-4 with TRBJ2-3; tentatively, D is TRBD2 (6 bases). Germline lookup yields CDR1 SGHNT and CDR2 YYREEE (reference sequence). The CDR3 totals 13 residues. Trimming cost V 7 bases and J 5 bases, with 14 bases left between them. CDR3 sequence (DNA): TGTGCCAGCTTATCCGCCGGGGGAGATACGCAGTATTTT. This translates into CASLSAGGDTQYF.

The chain carries TRBV2 and TRBJ2-5; weak D call: TRBD2 (5 bases). The CDR3 is 14 residues long. The V end lost 7 bases, the J end lost 3 bases, and 15 bases lay between the germline ends. CDR1 and CDR2 from the germline V gene are SNHLY and FYNNEI. CDR3 in DNA: TGTGCCAGCAACCGTCAAGGAGGCGAAGAGACCCAGTACTTC. It encodes CASNRQGGEETQYF.

This clone was counted only a few times. The V and J genes are TRBV7-2 and TRBJ2-1, with 7 bases fitting TRBD2. The CDR3 has 13 residues. Losses at the gene ends were 4 bases for V and 7 bases for J; bases not matched to a gene: 4. Germline CDR1 is SGHTA and CDR2 is FQGNSA. CDR3 in DNA: TGTGCCAGCAGCTCCGGACTAGTGAATGAGCAGTTCTTC. This gives the protein CASSSGLVNEQFF.

The V gene is TRBV7-7, the J gene TRBJ2-5; maybe TRBD1 (7 bases). The CDR3 sequence is 14 residues long. Germline V gives CDR1 SSHAT, CDR2 FNYEAQ (reference sequence). The ends were cut back, 4 bases at V and 7 bases at J, with 16 bases in the middle. CDR3 in DNA: TGTGCCAGCAGCTCGGGGGACAGCGGAGTGACCCAGTACTTC. This codes for CASSSGDSGVTQYF.

The rearrangement joins TRBV7-2 to TRBJ2-2; tentative D call: TRBD2 (5 bases). Germline loops: CDR1 SGHTA, CDR2 FQGNSA. The CDR3 has 13 amino acids. V was trimmed by 5 bases and J by 7 bases, leaving 11 bases between them. The CDR3 DNA reads TGTGCCAGCAGCGACCGGGGTGTCGGGGAGCTGTTTTTT. Translated: CASSDRGVGELFF.

This clone was counted at least ten times. The chain combines TRBV10-2 with TRBJ2-4; TRBD2 might be the D (5 bases). Germline values: CDR1 WSHSY, CDR2 SAAADI. This CDR3 is built from 14 residues. The V gene lost 6 bases and the J gene lost 4 bases, with 13 bases spanning the gap. The CDR3 bases are TGCGCCAGCAGGGCGGGTAGAGGAAAAAACATTCAGTACTTC. This codes for CASRAGRGKNIQYF.

In this sample, this clone turned up a few times. The CDR3 sequence is CASSRATGSSYNSPLHF. The CDR3 DNA reads TGTGCCAGCAGTAGGGCGACAGGGAGCTCCTATAATTCACCCCTCCACTTT. This chain uses TRBV2 with TRBJ1-6; 7 bases fit TRBD1. Germline values: CDR1 SNHLY, CDR2 FYNNEI. The V gene end was trimmed by 5 bases and the J gene end by 0 bases; junction bases not matched to a gene: 7. This CDR3 contains 17 residues.

This clone was counted a few times. The chain joins TRBV28 to TRBJ2-7; D is possibly TRBD1 (6 bases). The CDR3 spans 15 residues. Germline CDR1 is MDHEN and CDR2 is SYDVKM. Trimming shortened V by 7 bases and J by 0 bases, and 16 bases separated the two germline ends. This chain's CDR3 is CASTYRQDLSYEQYF. CDR3 DNA sequence: TGTGCCAGCACCTACCGACAGGACCTCTCCTACGAGCAGTACTTC.